This T cell receptor (beta chain) comes out of a study of control samples from healthy donors and cancer patients. Germline loops: CDR1 SEHNR, CDR2 FQNEAQ (reference sequence). CDR3 size: 14 residues. Trimming removed 0 bases at V and 8 bases at J, with 10 bases between. Sequencing was performed with immunoSEQ multiplex PCR; in TCRdb, only in-frame clones are kept and a portion is missing. The sample yields 95,000 to 100,000 clones, more than 85% seen once. Many counts were recorded for this clone. The specimen sequenced was blood. The chain recombines TRBV7-9 with TRBJ1-4, with D possibly TRBD1 on 5 matching bases. This TCR was sampled from a man aged 25-45 years in good health. The CDR3 nucleotides are TGTGCCAGCAGCTTAGCCAGGGACGGGGAAAAACTGTTTTTT. Translated: CASSLARDGEKLFF.